The 8 T cell receptor beta chains below were found in one sample sequenced in a study of blood T cell repertoires in COVID-19 (dated by TCRdb to 2020 to 2021). The method behind the library was the immunoSEQ multiplex PCR assay. This is the immuneACCESS table as TCRdb keeps it, with only in-frame sequences that have V and J called. A part of the clones is gone; compared with another copy, unresolved V genes explain less than half, and the rest is unexplained. This sample holds 200,000 to 250,000 clones; roughly 87% were observed only once. The biggest ten clones account for nearly 6.5% of the sample. Material for sequencing was PBMCs or T cells enriched from blood (not recorded which). These receptors came from a woman aged 25 to 39 with acute COVID-19.

J is TRBJ1-1 and V is TRBV4-1; D not resolved. This CDR3 spans 14 amino acids. The germline V gene encodes CDR1 MGHRA and CDR2 YSYEKL. Trimming took 1 base from V and 0 from J, leaving 6 bases between them. The CDR3: CASSQATLNTEAFF. CDR3 in DNA: TGCGCCAGCAGCCAAGCGACATTGAACACTGAAGCTTTCTTT.

This clone was picked up one time. The J gene is TRBJ2-7, the V gene TRBV2; no clear D gene. Germline assignment: CDR1 SNHLY and CDR2 FYNNEI. The V and J ends lost 6 bases and 0 bases respectively, with 3 bases between them. The CDR3 loop spans 11 amino acids. In DNA form, the CDR3 reads TGTGCCAGCAGCGTCTCCTACGAGCAGTACTTC. Amino acids: CASSVSYEQYF.

This CDR3 reads CASSLGDSSLLRHGYTF. The CDR3 coding sequence is TGTGCCAGCAGCTTGGGGGACAGCAGCCTTCTAAGACATGGCTACACCTTC. The gene calls are TRBV5-8 and TRBJ1-2; 7 bases are a match to TRBD1. Unmatched junction bases numbered 14, after V lost 0 bases and J lost 6 bases. The germline CDR1 and CDR2 sequences are SGHTS and YDEGEE. This CDR3 comprises 17 residues.

This chain links TRBV7-9 with TRBJ1-2; D is unclear. Germline loops: CDR1 SEHNR, CDR2 FQNEAQ (reference sequence). The CDR3 sequence is 12 residues long. V was clipped by 3 bases and J by 3 bases, with 5 bases between them. The DNA for the CDR3 is TGTGCCAGCAGCTTTTCTTACTATGGCTACACCTTC. This encodes CASSFSYYGYTF.

The V gene is TRBV11-3, the J gene TRBJ1-6, with D unresolved. The CDR3 loop spans 13 amino acids. The V end was cut by 0 bases, the J end by 10 bases, with 7 bases between. Germline loops: CDR1 SGHNT, CDR2 YENEEA. This CDR3 is CASSLDSSSPLHF. Here the CDR3 DNA reads TGTGCCAGCAGCTTAGACTCTAGCTCACCCCTCCACTTT.

This chain connects TRBV28 to TRBJ1-3, with 7 bases fitting TRBD1. CDR1 is MDHEN, CDR2 SYDVKM, per germline. The CDR3 spans 15 residues. V was clipped by 5 bases and J by 2 bases; unmatched bases: 6. CDR3 nucleotide sequence: TGTGCCAGCAGTCCCGATACAGGGGCTGGAAACACCATATATTTT. As protein: CASSPDTGAGNTIYF.

The V gene is TRBV11-2, the J gene TRBJ2-7, with D perhaps TRBD2 (6 bases). Trimming shortened V by 4 bases and J by 2 bases, and 12 bases separated the two germline ends. This CDR3 has 14 residues. In germline, CDR1 is SGHAT, CDR2 FQNNGV. DNA for the CDR3: TGTGCCAGCAGCTACGGGACTTTAGCCTACGAGCAGTACTTC. It translates to CASSYGTLAYEQYF.

The V and J genes are TRBV28 and TRBJ2-2; 14 nucleotides match TRBD2. There are 17 residues in the CDR3. V shed 5 bases and J 6 bases; nucleotides not matched to a gene: 8. Germline V gene data show CDR1 as MDHEN and CDR2 as SYDVKM. The chain's CDR3 is CASSPGLAGAFAGELFF. DNA for the CDR3: TGTGCCAGCAGTCCGGGACTAGCGGGAGCATTCGCCGGGGAGCTGTTTTTT.